These 20 T cell receptor beta chains were all obtained from the same sample, sequenced in a study of blood T cells in healthy people across ages. The second PCR ran roughly 6 to 11 cycles with a sample-barcoded 5' primer and J-beta primers. A single record per CDR3 protein comes from TCRdb applying MiXCR to the 5' RACE reads. The sample has fewer than 900,000 distinct CDR3 sequences, roughly 50% seen once. The sequenced sample was blood. The receptors shown here come from a woman aged 55-75 years in good health.

The rearrangement uses TRBV21-1 and TRBJ2-1; TRBD2, the D gene given by the table, was not confirmed from the DNA. TRBV21-1 is recorded as a pseudogene. The CDR3 is made up of 17 amino acids. Here the CDR3 reads CASSSRQPTSGSNEQFF. CDR3 in DNA: TGTGCCAGCAGCTCCAGGCAGCCGACTAGCGGGAGTAATGAGCAGTTCTTC.

The rearrangement links TRBV30 to TRBJ1-5; TRBD1 matches at 7 bases. This CDR3 region has 14 residues. Trimming at V came to 2 bases and at J to 2 bases, leaving 3 bases not matched to a gene. The germline gives CDR1 GTSNPN, CDR2 SVGIG (reference sequence). The CDR3, as DNA: TGTGCCTGGAGTTACGGACAGGGCAATCAGCCCCAGCATTTT. As protein: CAWSYGQGNQPQHF.

This clonotype was picked up a small number of times. The rearrangement joins TRBV2 to TRBJ2-1; weak D call: TRBD2 (5 bases). The CDR3 is made up of 11 amino acids. Germline V gene lookup returns CDR1 SNHLY and CDR2 FYNNEI. Trimming cost V 11 bases and J 7 bases, with 12 bases left between them. CDR3 in DNA: TGTGCCTTCTCTCCGGGGAATGAGCAGTTCTTC. It codes for CAFSPGNEQFF.

This clonotype has more than one count but fewer than ten. The V and J genes are TRBV10-2 and TRBJ1-2; no clear D. Trimming pared 2 bases from V and 6 bases from J, leaving 10 bases between. Per germline, CDR1 WSHSY and CDR2 SAAADI. The CDR3 totals 13 residues. The CDR3 nucleotides read TGCGCCAGCAGTGAGACTCGTGGGCATGGCTACACCTTC. It yields the protein CASSETRGHGYTF.

This clonotype has at least ten counts. This chain connects TRBV20-1 to TRBJ2-7; D might be TRBD2 (5 bases). Germline assignment: CDR1 DFQATT and CDR2 SNEGSKA (reference sequence). The CDR3 extends over 14 amino acids. Trimming left V 1 base short and J 5 bases short, with 15 bases between. CDR3 sequence: CSARVAYGGDEQYF. The CDR3 DNA reads as TGCAGTGCTAGAGTGGCTTACGGAGGCGACGAGCAGTACTTC.

This clonotype has ten or more counts. The V gene is TRBV4-2, the J gene TRBJ2-5; 13 nucleotides align to TRBD2. Germline lookup yields CDR1 LGHNA and CDR2 YNFKEQ. V lost 1 base and J lost 4; bases outside the gene matches: 3. The CDR3 extends over 16 amino acids. For the CDR3, the DNA is TGTGCCAGCAGCCAAGGAGGACTAGCGGGAGTAGAGACCCAGTACTTC. Translated, it gives CASSQGGLAGVETQYF.

The J gene is TRBJ2-1, the V gene TRBV4-1, with 10 bases aligning to TRBD2. The J call is uncertain, as TRBJ2-7 better fits the DNA end. Germline lookup yields CDR1 MGHRA and CDR2 YSYEKL. CDR3 size: 16 residues. This CDR3 is CASSQQREGRYNEQYF. CDR3 coding DNA: TGCGCCAGCAGCCAGCAGCGGGAGGGGCGTTACAATGAGCAGTACTTC.

The gene calls are TRBV7-7 and TRBJ2-2; TRBD2 matches 12 bases. V dropped 5 bases and J dropped 0; count of bases not matched to a gene: 10. This CDR3 has 19 residues. CDR1 and CDR2 (germline): SSHAT, FNYEAQ (reference sequence). The CDR3 sequence is CASSPRILAGGSNTGELFF. For the CDR3, the DNA is TGTGCCAGCAGCCCCCGGATACTAGCGGGAGGTTCGAACACCGGGGAGCTGTTTTTT.

This clonotype was recorded once. The J gene is TRBJ2-1, the V gene TRBV4-3, with a weak D call TRBD2 (5 bases). CDR1 LGHNA and CDR2 YSLEER come from the germline V gene. This CDR3 is built from 18 residues. V lost 0 bases, J lost 5 bases, and 20 bases lay in between. The CDR3 nucleotides are TGCGCCAGCAGCCAAGATTTTGGGCTAGCAGAGAACCACAATGAGCAGTTCTTC. It specifies CASSQDFGLAENHNEQFF.

This chain links TRBV21-1 with TRBJ1-5. TRBV21-1 is flagged as a pseudogene. The CDR3 covers 16 residues. CDR3 coding DNA: TGTGCCAGCAGCAAACTTCGGCAGCTTCGCAATCAGCCCCAGCATTTT. Protein: CASSKLRQLRNQPQHF.

This clonotype occurred a few times. This rearrangement joins TRBV14 to TRBJ2-4; TRBD1 matches 7 bases. The J call is uncertain, as TRBJ2-7 better fits the DNA end. This CDR3 is built from 13 residues. The V gene's germline CDR1 is SGHDN and CDR2 FVKESK. The CDR3 DNA sequence: TGTGCCAGCAGCCAAGTTAGACAGGGCGAGCAGTACTTC. Its protein product is CASSQVRQGEQYF.

The CDR3, as DNA: TGCGCCAGCTCCCCCAGGGGCAATCATTACAATGAGCAGTTCTTC. It yields the protein CASSPRGNHYNEQFF. The chain uses TRBV5-1 and TRBJ2-1; a weak D match, TRBD1 (6 bases). Per the germline V gene, CDR1 is SGHRS and CDR2 is YFSETQ. The V gene lost 7 bases and the J gene lost 4 bases, with 18 bases spanning the gap. The CDR3 spans 15 residues. Together with reference TRBV5-1 and TRBJ2-1, the CDR3 gives the full variable domain: KAGVTQTPRYLIKTRGQQVTLSCSPISGHRSVSWYQQTPGQGLQFLFEYFSETQRNKGNFPGRFSGRQFSNSRSEMNVSTLELGDSALYLCASSPRGNHYNEQFFGPGTRLTVL.

This clonotype was seen a handful of times. This chain connects TRBV25-1 to TRBJ2-1; 7 nucleotides match TRBD2. This CDR3 is 15 amino acids long. V lost 7 bases, J lost 0 bases, and 6 bases stayed unmatched. Per the germline V gene, CDR1 is MGHDK and CDR2 is SYGVNS. The CDR3: CASTLGGSSYNEQFF. In DNA form, the CDR3 reads TGTGCCAGCACCCTGGGGGGGTCCTCCTACAATGAGCAGTTCTTC.

This clonotype was counted only a few times. The rearrangement uses TRBV3-1 and TRBJ2-5; D remains unclear. V gave up 2 bases and J gave up 1 base, with 14 bases separating them. Per germline, CDR1 LGHDT and CDR2 YNNKEL (reference sequence). The CDR3 runs 16 residues. The CDR3, as DNA: TGTGCCAGCAGCCAATCTTTAGAGCCTACCCAAGAGACCCAGTACTTC. Translation: CASSQSLEPTQETQYF.

The chain couples TRBV20-1 to TRBJ1-2; D is perhaps TRBD1 (6 bases). Germline CDR1 DFQATT, CDR2 SNEGSKA (reference sequence). The CDR3 totals 15 residues. Trimming stripped 6 bases from V and 8 bases from J, with 25 bases between. This CDR3 is CSALPSRTDVVGYTF. The CDR3 coding sequence is TGCAGTGCCCTGCCATCCCGGACAGATGTAGTCGGCTACACCTTC.

The rearrangement uses TRBV14 and TRBJ2-7, with D perhaps assigned TRBD1 or TRBD2 (5 bases each). Germline assignment: CDR1 SGHDN and CDR2 FVKESK. Trimming removed 4 bases from V and 2 bases from J, with 12 bases in between. This CDR3 spans 14 amino acids. CDR3 sequence: CASSRRDGPYEQYF. CDR3 nucleotides: TGTGCCAGCAGCCGCCGGGACGGCCCCTACGAGCAGTACTTC.

This clonotype was observed a handful of times. This rearrangement joins TRBV5-4 to TRBJ2-4; no firm D call. The J call is uncertain, as TRBJ2-7 better fits the DNA end. The CDR3 contains 14 residues. From germline, CDR1 is SGHNT and CDR2 YYREEE (reference sequence). DNA of the CDR3: TGTGCCAGCAGTAACGATTACTCCTCCTACGAGCAGTACTTC. Translation gives CASSNDYSSYEQYF.

In its sample, this clonotype was seen once. The CDR3 region is CSARVGGSWSYEQYF. CDR3 DNA sequence: TGCAGTGCTAGGGTAGGCGGGAGTTGGTCCTACGAGCAGTACTTC. This sequence joins TRBV20-1 and TRBJ2-7, with 7 bases identical to TRBD2. CDR1 DFQATT and CDR2 SNEGSKA come from the germline V gene (reference sequence). The V segment lost 3 bases and the J segment 1 base; nucleotides outside the gene matches: 9. The CDR3 extends over 15 amino acids.

The chain links TRBV30 to TRBJ2-7; D is perhaps TRBD2 (5 bases). The J call is uncertain, as TRBJ2-5 better fits the DNA end. The germline CDR1 and CDR2 sequences are GTSNPN and SVGIG (reference sequence). The CDR3 loop spans 12 amino acids. This CDR3 reads CAWSGWEETQYF. The CDR3 DNA follows: TGTGCCTGGAGTGGATGGGAGGAGACCCAGTACTTC.

V and J are TRBV20-1 and TRBJ2-1; 7 bases line up with TRBD2. Germline CDR1 is DFQATT and CDR2 is SNEGSKA (reference sequence). The CDR3 consists of 15 residues. The V gene end was trimmed by 7 bases and the J gene end by 8 bases; junction bases not matched to a gene: 17. The CDR3 loop is CSVREGREKRYEQFF. In DNA, the CDR3 is TGCAGTGTTAGGGAGGGGAGGGAAAAACGGTATGAGCAGTTCTTC.